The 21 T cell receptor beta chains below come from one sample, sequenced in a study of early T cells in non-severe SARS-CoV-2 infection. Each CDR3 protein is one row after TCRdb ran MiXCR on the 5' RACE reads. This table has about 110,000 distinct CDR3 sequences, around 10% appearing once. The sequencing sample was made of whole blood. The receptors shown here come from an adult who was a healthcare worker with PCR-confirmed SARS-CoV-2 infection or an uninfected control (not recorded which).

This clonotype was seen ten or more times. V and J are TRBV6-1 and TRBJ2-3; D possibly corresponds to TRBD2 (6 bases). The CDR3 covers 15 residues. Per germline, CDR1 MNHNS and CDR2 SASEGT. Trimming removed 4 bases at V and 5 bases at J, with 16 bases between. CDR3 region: CASSATRGAGDTQYF. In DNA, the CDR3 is TGTGCCAGCAGTGCAACCCGCGGGGCGGGAGATACGCAGTATTTT.

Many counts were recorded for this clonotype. The CDR3 region is CASAGALTEAFF. CDR3 nucleotides: TGTGCCAGCGCCGGGGCCCTCACCGAAGCTTTCTTT. This rearrangement joins TRBV6-5 to TRBJ1-1; tentative D call: TRBD1 (5 bases). CDR1 is MNHEY and CDR2 is SVGAGI in the germline V gene. The CDR3 extends over 12 amino acids. Trimming cost V 8 bases and J 8 bases, with 15 bases left between them.

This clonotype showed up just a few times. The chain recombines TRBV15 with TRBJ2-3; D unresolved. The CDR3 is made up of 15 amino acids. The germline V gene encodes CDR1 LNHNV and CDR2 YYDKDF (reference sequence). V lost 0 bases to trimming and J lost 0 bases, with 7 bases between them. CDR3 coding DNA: TGTGCCACCAGCAGAGAACTGGGAAGCACAGATACGCAGTATTTT. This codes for CATSRELGSTDTQYF.

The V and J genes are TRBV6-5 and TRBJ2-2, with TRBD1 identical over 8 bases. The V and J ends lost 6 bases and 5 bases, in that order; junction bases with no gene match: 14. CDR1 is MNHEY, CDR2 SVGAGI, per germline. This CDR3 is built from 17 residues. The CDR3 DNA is TGTGCCAGCAGCGGCGCTCAGGGGGCAAGATGGACCGGGGAGCTGTTTTTT. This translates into CASSGAQGARWTGELFF.

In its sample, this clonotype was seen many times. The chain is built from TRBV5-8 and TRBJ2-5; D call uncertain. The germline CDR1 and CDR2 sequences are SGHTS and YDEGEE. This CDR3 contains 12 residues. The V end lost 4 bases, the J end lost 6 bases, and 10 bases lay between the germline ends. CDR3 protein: CASSHGSKTQYF. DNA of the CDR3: TGTGCCAGCAGCCACGGCTCGAAGACCCAGTACTTC.

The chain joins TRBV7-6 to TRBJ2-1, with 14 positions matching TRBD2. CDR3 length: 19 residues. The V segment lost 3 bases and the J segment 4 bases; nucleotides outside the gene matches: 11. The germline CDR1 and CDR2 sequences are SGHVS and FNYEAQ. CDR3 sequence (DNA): TGTGCCAGCAGCTTTGAATCGGGACTAGCGGGGGTCCGATACAATGAGCAGTTCTTC. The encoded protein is CASSFESGLAGVRYNEQFF.

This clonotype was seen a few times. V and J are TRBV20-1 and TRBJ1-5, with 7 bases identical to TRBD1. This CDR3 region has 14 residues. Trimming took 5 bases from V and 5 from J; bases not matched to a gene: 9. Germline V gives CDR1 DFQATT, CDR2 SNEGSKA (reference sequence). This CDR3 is CSAPRDSPDQPQHF. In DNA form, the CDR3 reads TGCAGTGCTCCCCGGGACAGTCCAGATCAGCCCCAGCATTTT.

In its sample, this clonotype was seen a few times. Here the CDR3 reads CASRSKADYGYTF. In DNA, the CDR3 is TGTGCCAGCAGGTCAAAGGCAGACTATGGCTACACCTTC. V and J are TRBV6-6 and TRBJ1-2; no clear D gene. V was trimmed by 6 bases and J by 3 bases, leaving 11 bases between them. The CDR3 runs 13 residues. Germline V gene sequence: CDR1 MNHNY, CDR2 SVGAGI (reference sequence).

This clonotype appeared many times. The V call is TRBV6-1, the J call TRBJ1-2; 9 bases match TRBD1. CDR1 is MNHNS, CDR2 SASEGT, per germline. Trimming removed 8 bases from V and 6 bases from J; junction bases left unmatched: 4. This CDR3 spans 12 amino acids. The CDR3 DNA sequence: TGTGCCAGCGCGGGACAGGGCCATGGCTACACCTTC. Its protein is CASAGQGHGYTF.

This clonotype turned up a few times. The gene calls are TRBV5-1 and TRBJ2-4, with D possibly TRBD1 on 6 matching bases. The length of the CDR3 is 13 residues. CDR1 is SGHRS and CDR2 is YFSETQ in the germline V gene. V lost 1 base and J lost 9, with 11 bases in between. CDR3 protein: CASSLLPRGIQYF. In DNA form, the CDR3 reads TGCGCCAGCAGCTTGCTACCCAGGGGCATTCAGTACTTC. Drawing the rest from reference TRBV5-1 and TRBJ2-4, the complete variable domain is KAGVTQTPRYLIKTRGQQVTLSCSPISGHRSVSWYQQTPGQGLQFLFEYFSETQRNKGNFPGRFSGRQFSNSRSEMNVSTLELGDSALYLCASSLLPRGIQYFGAGTRLSVL.

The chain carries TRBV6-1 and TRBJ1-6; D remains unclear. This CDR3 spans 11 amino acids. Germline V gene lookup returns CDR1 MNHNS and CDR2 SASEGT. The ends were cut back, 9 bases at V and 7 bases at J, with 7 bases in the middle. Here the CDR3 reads CASRWNSPLHF. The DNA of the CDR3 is TGTGCCAGTAGGTGGAATTCACCCCTCCACTTT.

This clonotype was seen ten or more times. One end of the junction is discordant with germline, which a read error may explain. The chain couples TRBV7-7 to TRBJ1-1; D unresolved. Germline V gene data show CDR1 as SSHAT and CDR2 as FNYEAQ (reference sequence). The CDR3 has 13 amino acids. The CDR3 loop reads CASRPTLNTEAFF. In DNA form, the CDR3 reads TGTGCTAGCAGGCCAACCCTGAACACTGAAGCTTTCTTT.

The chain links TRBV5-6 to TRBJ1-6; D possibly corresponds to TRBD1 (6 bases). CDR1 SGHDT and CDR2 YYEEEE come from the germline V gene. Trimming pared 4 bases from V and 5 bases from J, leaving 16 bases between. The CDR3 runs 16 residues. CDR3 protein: CASSRQGLTDNSPLHF. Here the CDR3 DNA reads TGTGCCAGCAGCCGGCAGGGGTTGACCGATAATTCACCCCTCCACTTT.

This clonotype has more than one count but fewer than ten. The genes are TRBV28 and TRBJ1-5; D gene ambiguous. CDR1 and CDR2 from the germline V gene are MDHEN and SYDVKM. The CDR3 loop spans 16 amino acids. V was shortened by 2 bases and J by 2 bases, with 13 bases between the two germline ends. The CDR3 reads CASSLVGPGGNQPQHF. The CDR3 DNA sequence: TGTGCCAGCAGTTTAGTCGGCCCGGGAGGCAATCAGCCCCAGCATTTT.

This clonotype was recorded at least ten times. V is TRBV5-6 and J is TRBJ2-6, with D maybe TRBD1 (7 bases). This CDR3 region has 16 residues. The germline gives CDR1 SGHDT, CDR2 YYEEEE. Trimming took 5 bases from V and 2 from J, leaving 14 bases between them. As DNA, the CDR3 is TGTGCCAGCAGTCCGGAGGGGGCCCCTGGGGCCAACGTCCTGACTTTC. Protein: CASSPEGAPGANVLTF.

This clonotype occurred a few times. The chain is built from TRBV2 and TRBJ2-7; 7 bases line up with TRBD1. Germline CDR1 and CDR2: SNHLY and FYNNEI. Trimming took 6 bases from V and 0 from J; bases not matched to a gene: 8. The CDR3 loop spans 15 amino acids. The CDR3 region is CASRADRAISYEQYF. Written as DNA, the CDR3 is TGTGCCAGCAGAGCAGACAGGGCGATCTCCTACGAGCAGTACTTC.

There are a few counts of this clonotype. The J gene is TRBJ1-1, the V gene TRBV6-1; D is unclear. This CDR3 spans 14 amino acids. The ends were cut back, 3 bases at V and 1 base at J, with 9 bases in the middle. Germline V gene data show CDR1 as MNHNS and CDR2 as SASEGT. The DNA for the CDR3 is TGTGCCAGCAGTGAGGGCTGGGCGAACACTGAAGCTTTCTTT. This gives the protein CASSEGWANTEAFF.

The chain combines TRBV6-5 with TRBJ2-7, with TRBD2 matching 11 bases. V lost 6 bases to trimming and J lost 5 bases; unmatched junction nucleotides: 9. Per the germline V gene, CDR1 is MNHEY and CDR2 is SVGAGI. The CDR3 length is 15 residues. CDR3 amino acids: CASRPVAGGPHEQYF. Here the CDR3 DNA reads TGTGCCAGCAGGCCCGTAGCGGGAGGGCCCCACGAGCAGTACTTC.

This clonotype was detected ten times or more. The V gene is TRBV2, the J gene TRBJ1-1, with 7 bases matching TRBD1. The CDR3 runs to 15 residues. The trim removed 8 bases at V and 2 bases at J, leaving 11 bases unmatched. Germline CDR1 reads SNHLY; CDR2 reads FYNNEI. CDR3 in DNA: TGTGCCAGCCCGGTCAGAGGACAGGATAACACTGAAGCTTTCTTT. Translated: CASPVRGQDNTEAFF.

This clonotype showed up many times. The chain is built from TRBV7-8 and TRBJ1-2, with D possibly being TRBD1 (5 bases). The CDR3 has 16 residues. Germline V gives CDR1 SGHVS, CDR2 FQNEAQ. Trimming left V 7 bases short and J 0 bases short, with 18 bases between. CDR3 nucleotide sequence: TGTGCCAGCACTATAGGGGCCAGGACATCTAACTATGGCTACACCTTC. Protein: CASTIGARTSNYGYTF.

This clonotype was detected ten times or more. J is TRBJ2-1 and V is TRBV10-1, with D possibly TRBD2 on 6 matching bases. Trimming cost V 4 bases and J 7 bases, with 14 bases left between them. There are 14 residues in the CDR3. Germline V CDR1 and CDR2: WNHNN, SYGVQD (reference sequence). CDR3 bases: TGCGCCAGCAGTGGACTAGGGGTTAGGAATGAGCAGTTCTTC. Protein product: CASSGLGVRNEQFF.